The clone carrying this T cell receptor (beta chain) was found a few times. Its target is not known. Each donor's status was that of a healthy bone marrow donor. The data belong to a study of cytomegalovirus exposure and HLA in healthy donors. Background on the study: In a previous analysis, around 110 million unique TCR beta sequences were found from 150 million to 200 million T cells. The study's findings and limits: Reportedly, TCR beta sequences accurately predicted HLA-A and HLA-B alleles in most subjects.

The germline CDR1 and CDR2 sequences are SGHNT and YYREEE (reference sequence). The length of the CDR3 is 18 residues. Trimming pared 0 bases from V and 0 bases from J, leaving 17 bases between. Both 60 Vbeta primers and 13 Jbeta primers went into the PCR. Sequencing used immunoSEQ multiplex PCR; TCRdb keeps in-frame clones, though not all of them. Of about 110,000 clones listed, around 61% were seen once; the top ten hold about 2.2%. Specimen: PBMCs. The rearrangement uses TRBV5-4 and TRBJ2-3, with D unresolved. The sequence came from a woman in her twenties or thirties in good health and CMV-seronegative. CDR3 in amino acids: CASSLGAQLPTSTDTQYF. CDR3 nucleotides: TGTGCCAGCAGCTTGGGAGCTCAATTACCGACTAGCACAGATACGCAGTATTTT. Full variable domain (remainder filled in from reference TRBV5-4 and TRBJ2-3): ETGVTQSPTHLIKTRGQQVTLRCSSQSGHNTVSWYQQALGQGPQFIFQYYREEENGRGNFPPRFSGLQFPNYSSELNVNALELDDSALYLCASSLGAQLPTSTDTQYFGPGTRLTVL.